Below, 8 T cell receptor beta chains from the same sample are listed, as sequenced in a study of T cells in Graves' hyperthyroidism and ophthalmopathy. Researchers amplified the TCR beta CDR3 regions from RNA transcripts. RT-PCR in the first round (using the HTBI primer set) targeted the TCR CDR3. TCRdb processed the multiplex PCR reads anew with MiXCR; each CDR3 protein has one entry. Among hundreds of thousands of distinct CDR3 sequences listed, about 15% were seen once. The material sequenced was blood. The receptors derive from a woman aged 55-75 years with Graves' ophthalmopathy.

This clonotype appeared many times. V usage is TRBV27 and J usage is TRBJ2-7, with D unresolved. The V gene's germline CDR1 is MNHEY and CDR2 SMNVEV (reference sequence). The V end lost 4 bases, the J end lost 7 bases, and 14 bases lay between the germline ends. The CDR3 runs to 13 residues. In nucleotides, the CDR3 is TGTGCCAGCAGTTGGATTGGTGGGCGGGAGCAGTACTTC. The encoded protein is CASSWIGGREQYF.

About this clonotype itself: A much larger clone lies one base from this, so it may be a read error. The rearrangement uses TRBV5-1 and TRBJ2-1, with unresolved D. Per the germline V gene, CDR1 is SGHRS and CDR2 is YFSETQ. The V gene lost 0 bases and the J gene lost 8 bases, with 12 bases spanning the gap. The CDR3 runs to 14 residues. CDR3 sequence: CASSLETIADEQFF. Written as DNA, the CDR3 is TGCGCCAGCAGCTTGGAAACTATCGCCGATGAGCAGTTCTTC. Variable domain in full (rest from reference TRBV5-1 and TRBJ2-1): KAGVTQTPRYLIKTRGQQVTLSCSPISGHRSVSWYQQTPGQGLQFLFEYFSETQRNKGNFPGRFSGRQFSNSRSEMNVSTLELGDSALYLCASSLETIADEQFFGPGTRLTVL.

At least ten counts were recorded for this clonotype. The chain has TRBV10-3 and TRBJ2-3; D assignment may be TRBD1 or TRBD2 (5 bases each). The CDR3 loop spans 13 amino acids. Germline CDR1 and CDR2: ENHRY and SYGVKD. Trimming stripped 0 bases from V and 9 bases from J, with 10 bases between. The CDR3 DNA follows: TGTGCCATCAGTGAGTCTTGGGACGGAACGCAGTATTTT. Encoded protein: CAISESWDGTQYF.

This clonotype has a count of ten or more. The chain links TRBV2 to TRBJ2-1; D unclear. The CDR3 covers 15 residues. Trimming cost V 1 base and J 0 bases, with 7 bases left between them. CDR1 and CDR2 from the germline V gene are SNHLY and FYNNEI. CDR3: CASSEDRLSYNEQFF. The CDR3 bases are TGTGCCAGCAGTGAAGACCGACTCTCCTACAATGAGCAGTTCTTC.

Note on this clonotype: Since no conserved phenylalanine or tryptophan closes the CDR3, a read error is the likely cause. J is TRBJ1-1 and V is TRBV5-1; D is unclear. V lost 0 bases and J lost 4, with 19 bases in between. The germline CDR1 and CDR2 sequences are SGHRS and YFSETQ. The CDR3 has 17 amino acids. For the CDR3, the DNA is TGCGCCAGCAGCTTGGGTCAAGGGCCTGTGGGCGGCACTGAAGCTTTCCTT. It is translated as CASSLGQGPVGGTEAFL.

The sample holds a few counts of this clonotype. CDR3 DNA: TGTGCCAGCAGTTCCCAGCGGGAGAGGGCAGATACGCAGTATTTT. Residues: CASSSQRERADTQYF. The V gene is TRBV2, the J gene TRBJ2-3; 8 nucleotides align to TRBD2. CDR1 is SNHLY and CDR2 is FYNNEI in the germline V gene. With V trimmed by 5 bases and J by 4 bases, 8 bases remained unmatched. CDR3 length equals 15 residues.

This chain links TRBV5-4 with TRBJ2-2; no clear D. Germline V lookup: CDR1 SGHNT, CDR2 YYREEE (reference sequence). CDR3 length: 16 amino acids. Trimming shortened V by 4 bases and J by 2 bases, and 15 bases separated the two germline ends. The DNA for the CDR3 is TGTGCCAGCAGCCCATCCGGGCCACCAAACACCGGGGAGCTGTTTTTT. It specifies CASSPSGPPNTGELFF. Combining the CDR3 with reference TRBV5-4 and TRBJ2-2 gives the whole variable domain ETGVTQSPTHLIKTRGQQVTLRCSSQSGHNTVSWYQQALGQGPQFIFQYYREEENGRGNFPPRFSGLQFPNYSSELNVNALELDDSALYLCASSPSGPPNTGELFFGEGSRLTVL.

This clonotype was observed many times. The chain combines TRBV20-1 with TRBJ1-1; D may be TRBD1 (5 bases). CDR1 and CDR2 from the germline V gene are DFQATT and SNEGSKA (reference sequence). The CDR3 sequence is 11 residues long. V was pared by 3 bases and J by 10 bases, with 12 bases between. The CDR3 sequence: CSARGPSGAFF. The DNA of the CDR3 is TGCAGTGCTAGGGGGCCTTCTGGAGCTTTCTTT.